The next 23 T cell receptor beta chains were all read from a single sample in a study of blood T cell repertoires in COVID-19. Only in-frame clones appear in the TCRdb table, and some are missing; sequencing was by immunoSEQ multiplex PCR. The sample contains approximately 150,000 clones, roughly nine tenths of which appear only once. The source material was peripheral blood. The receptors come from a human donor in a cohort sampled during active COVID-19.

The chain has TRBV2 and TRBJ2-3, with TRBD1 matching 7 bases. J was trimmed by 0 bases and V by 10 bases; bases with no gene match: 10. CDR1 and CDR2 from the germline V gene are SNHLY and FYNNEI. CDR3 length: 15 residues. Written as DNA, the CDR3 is TGTGCCACAAGAGGACAGGATTTTAGCACAGATACGCAGTATTTT. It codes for CATRGQDFSTDTQYF. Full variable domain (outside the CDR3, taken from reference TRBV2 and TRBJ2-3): EPEVTQTPSHQVTQMGQEVILRCVPISNHLYFYWYRQILGQKVEFLVSFYNNEISEKSEIFDDQFSVERPDGSNFTLKIRSTKLEDSAMYFCATRGQDFSTDTQYFGPGTRLTVL.

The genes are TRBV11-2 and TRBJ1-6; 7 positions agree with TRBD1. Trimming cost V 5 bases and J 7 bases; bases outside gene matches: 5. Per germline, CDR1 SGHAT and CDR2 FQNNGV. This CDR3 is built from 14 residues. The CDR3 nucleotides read TGTGCCAGCAGCACCGGGACAGCCAATTCACCCCTCCACTTT. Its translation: CASSTGTANSPLHF.

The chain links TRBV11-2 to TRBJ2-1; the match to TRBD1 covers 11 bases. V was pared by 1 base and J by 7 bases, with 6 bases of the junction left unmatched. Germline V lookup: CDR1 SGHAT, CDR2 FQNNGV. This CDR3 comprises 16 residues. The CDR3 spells CASSLAGTGGRNEQFF. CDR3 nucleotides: TGTGCCAGCAGCTTAGCAGGGACAGGGGGTCGGAATGAGCAGTTCTTC.

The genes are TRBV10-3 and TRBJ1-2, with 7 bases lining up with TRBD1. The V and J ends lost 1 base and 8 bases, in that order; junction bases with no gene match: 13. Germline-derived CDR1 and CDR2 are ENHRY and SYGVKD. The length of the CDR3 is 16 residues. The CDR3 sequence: CAISEWTGPRLRGYTF. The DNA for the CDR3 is TGTGCCATCAGTGAGTGGACAGGACCCCGTCTTAGAGGCTACACCTTC.

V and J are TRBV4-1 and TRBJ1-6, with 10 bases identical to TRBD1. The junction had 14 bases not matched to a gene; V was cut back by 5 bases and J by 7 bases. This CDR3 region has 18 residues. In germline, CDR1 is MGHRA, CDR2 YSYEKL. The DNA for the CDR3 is TGCGCCAGCAGCATCGCCAGAACCGGGACAGGGGAAAATTCACCCCTCCACTTT. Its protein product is CASSIARTGTGENSPLHF.

The CDR3 spells CASSRGQGLIMNTEAFF. In DNA, the CDR3 is TGTGCCAGCAGTCGTGGACAGGGCCTAATCATGAACACTGAAGCTTTCTTT. The J gene is TRBJ1-1, the V gene TRBV6-6; 8 bases map to TRBD1. After removal of 5 bases from V and 0 bases from J, the junction contained 11 bases not matched to a gene. Germline assignment: CDR1 MNHNY and CDR2 SVGAGI (reference sequence). CDR3 length: 17 residues.

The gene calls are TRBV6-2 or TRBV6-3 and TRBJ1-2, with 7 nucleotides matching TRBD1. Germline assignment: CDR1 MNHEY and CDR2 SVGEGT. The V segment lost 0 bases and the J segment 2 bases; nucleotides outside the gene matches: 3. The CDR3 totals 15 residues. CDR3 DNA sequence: TGTGCCAGCAGTTACTCGCCGGACAGGAACTATGGCTACACCTTC. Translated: CASSYSPDRNYGYTF.

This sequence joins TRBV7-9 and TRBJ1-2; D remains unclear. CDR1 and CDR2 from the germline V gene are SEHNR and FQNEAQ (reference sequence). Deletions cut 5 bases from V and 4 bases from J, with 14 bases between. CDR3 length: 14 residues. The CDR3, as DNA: TGTGCCAGCAGCGTCCGGAGATCCTCCTATGGCTACACCTTC. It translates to CASSVRRSSYGYTF.

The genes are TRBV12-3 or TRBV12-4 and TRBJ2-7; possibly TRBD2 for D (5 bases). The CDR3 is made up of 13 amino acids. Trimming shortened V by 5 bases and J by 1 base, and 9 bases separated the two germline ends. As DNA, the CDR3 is TGTGCCAGCAGTCCTACTAGTTCCTACGAGCAGTACTTC. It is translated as CASSPTSSYEQYF.

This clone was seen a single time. CDR3 sequence: CASSPTTVGFAYGYTF. In DNA, the CDR3 is TGTGCCAGCAGCCCCACGACAGTGGGTTTCGCCTATGGCTACACCTTC. The V and J genes are TRBV7-2 and TRBJ1-2; the D gene is possibly TRBD1 (5 bases). Per the germline V gene, CDR1 is SGHTA and CDR2 is FQGNSA. V was trimmed by 5 bases and J by 4 bases, leaving 20 bases between them. This CDR3 spans 16 amino acids.

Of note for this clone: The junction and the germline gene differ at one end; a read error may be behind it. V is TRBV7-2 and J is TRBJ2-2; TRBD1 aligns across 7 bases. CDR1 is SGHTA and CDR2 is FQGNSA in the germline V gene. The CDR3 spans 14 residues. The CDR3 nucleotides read TGTGCCAGCAGACGTACAGGGGACACCCGGGAGCTGTTTTTT. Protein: CASRRTGDTRELFF.

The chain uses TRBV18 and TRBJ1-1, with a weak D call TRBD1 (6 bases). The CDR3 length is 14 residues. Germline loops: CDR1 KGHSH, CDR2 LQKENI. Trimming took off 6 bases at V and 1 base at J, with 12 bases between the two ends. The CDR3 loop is CASSHRDGNTEAFF. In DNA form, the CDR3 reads TGTGCCAGCTCTCACAGGGACGGGAACACTGAAGCTTTCTTT.

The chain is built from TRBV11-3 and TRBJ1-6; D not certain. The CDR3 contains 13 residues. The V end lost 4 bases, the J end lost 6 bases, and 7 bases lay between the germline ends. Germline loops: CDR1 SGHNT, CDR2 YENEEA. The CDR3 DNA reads TGTGCCAGCAGCTCGGGAAGTAATTCACCCCTCCACTTT. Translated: CASSSGSNSPLHF.

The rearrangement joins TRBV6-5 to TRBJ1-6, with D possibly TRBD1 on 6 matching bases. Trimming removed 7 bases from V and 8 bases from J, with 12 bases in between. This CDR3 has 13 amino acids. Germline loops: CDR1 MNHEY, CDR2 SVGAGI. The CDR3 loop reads CASKPAGDSPLHF. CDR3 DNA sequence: TGTGCCAGCAAGCCCGCAGGGGATTCACCCCTCCACTTT.

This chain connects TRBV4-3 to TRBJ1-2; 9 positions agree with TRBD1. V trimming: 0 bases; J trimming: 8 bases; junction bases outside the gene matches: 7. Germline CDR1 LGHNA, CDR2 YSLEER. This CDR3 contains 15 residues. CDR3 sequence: CASSQDLTGGRGYTF. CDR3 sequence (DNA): TGCGCCAGCAGCCAAGATCTGACAGGGGGTAGGGGCTACACCTTC.

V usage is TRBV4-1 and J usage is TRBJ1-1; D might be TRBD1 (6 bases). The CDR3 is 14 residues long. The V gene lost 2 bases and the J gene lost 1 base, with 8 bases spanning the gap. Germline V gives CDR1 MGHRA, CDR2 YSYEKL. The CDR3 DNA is TGCGCCAGCAGCCAAAGGACAGCGAACACTGAAGCTTTCTTT. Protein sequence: CASSQRTANTEAFF.

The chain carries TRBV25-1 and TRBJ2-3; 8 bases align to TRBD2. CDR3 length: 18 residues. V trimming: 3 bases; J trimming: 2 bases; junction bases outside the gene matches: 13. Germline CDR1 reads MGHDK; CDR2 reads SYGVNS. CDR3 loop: CASSDSAGGLGDTDTQYF. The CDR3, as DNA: TGTGCCAGCAGTGATTCGGCGGGGGGCCTGGGGGACACAGATACGCAGTATTTT. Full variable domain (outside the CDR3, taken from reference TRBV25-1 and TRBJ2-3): EADIYQTPRYLVIGTGKKITLECSQTMGHDKMYWYQQDPGMELHLIHYSYGVNSTEKGDLSSESTVSRIRTEHFPLTLESARPSHTSQYLCASSDSAGGLGDTDTQYFGPGTRLTVL.

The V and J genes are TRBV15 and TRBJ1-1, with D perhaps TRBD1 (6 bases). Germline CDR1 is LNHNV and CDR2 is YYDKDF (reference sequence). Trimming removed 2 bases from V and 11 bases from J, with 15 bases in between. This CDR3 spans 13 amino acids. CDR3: CATSRMGGAGAFF. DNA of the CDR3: TGTGCCACCAGCAGAATGGGGGGGGCGGGGGCTTTCTTT.

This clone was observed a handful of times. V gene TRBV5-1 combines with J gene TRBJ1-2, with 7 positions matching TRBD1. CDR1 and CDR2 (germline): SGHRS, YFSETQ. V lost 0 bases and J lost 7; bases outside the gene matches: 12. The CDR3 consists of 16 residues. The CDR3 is CASSLDGGGAGSGYTF. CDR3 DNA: TGCGCCAGCAGCTTGGATGGAGGGGGCGCGGGAAGTGGCTACACCTTC.

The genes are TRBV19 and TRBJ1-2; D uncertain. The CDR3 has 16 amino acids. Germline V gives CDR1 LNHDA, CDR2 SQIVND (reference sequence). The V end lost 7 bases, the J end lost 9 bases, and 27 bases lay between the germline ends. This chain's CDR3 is CASTPNTGEIGLSYTF. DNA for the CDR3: TGTGCCAGTACCCCAAACACCGGGGAAATAGGTTTAAGCTACACCTTC.

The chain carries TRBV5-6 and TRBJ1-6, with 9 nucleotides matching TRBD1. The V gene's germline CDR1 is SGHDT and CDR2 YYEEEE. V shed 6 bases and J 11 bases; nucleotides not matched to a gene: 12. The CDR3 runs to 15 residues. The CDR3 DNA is TGTGCCAGCACCCTAAGGGGGACAGGGCCTACACCCCTCCACTTT. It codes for CASTLRGTGPTPLHF.

CDR3 sequence: CASSVGLAGIYEQYF. CDR3 bases: TGTGCCAGCAGCGTAGGGCTAGCGGGGATCTACGAGCAGTACTTC. The chain carries TRBV9 and TRBJ2-7; 9 bases align to TRBD2. Germline V lookup: CDR1 SGDLS, CDR2 YYNGEE. CDR3 length: 15 residues. V was pared by 0 bases and J by 3 bases, with 4 bases of the junction left unmatched.

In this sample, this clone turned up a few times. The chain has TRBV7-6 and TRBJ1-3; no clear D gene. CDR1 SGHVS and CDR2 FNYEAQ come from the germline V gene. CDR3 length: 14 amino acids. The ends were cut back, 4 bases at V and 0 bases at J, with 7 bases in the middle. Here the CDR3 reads CASSSLVSGNTIYF. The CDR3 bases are TGTGCCAGCAGCTCACTGGTCTCTGGAAACACCATATATTTT.